Ten or more counts support the clone carrying this TCR beta chain. The antigen is undetermined. This sample is drawn from a study of T cells after yellow fever vaccination. Findings and limits, study-wide: Compared with primary, the secondary response was weaker and peaked at day 5, not 15. Clones from primary vaccination mostly reappeared after the booster (roughly 95% CD4, over 85% CD8).

From germline, CDR1 is MNHEY and CDR2 SVGAGI. The CDR3 contains 16 residues. Trimming took off 2 bases at V and 8 bases at J, with 20 bases between the two ends. Template-switching 5'RACE yielded the TCR cDNA; a universal primer site and UMIs were added in the process. TCRdb reprocessed the 5' RACE reads with MiXCR, giving one entry per CDR3 protein. Among about 240,000 distinct CDR3 sequences listed, about 7.1% were seen once. The V gene is TRBV6-5, the J gene TRBJ2-3; tentative D call: TRBD2 (6 bases). The origin of this receptor is a man aged 30-40 years who received the YFV17D yellow fever vaccine. The sample consisted of CD4+ T cells sorted from PBMCs, taken 15 days after the yellow fever booster vaccination. Here the CDR3 reads CASSYGLKAGSGTQYF. As DNA, the CDR3 is TGTGCCAGCAGTTACGGGTTAAAAGCGGGTTCGGGTACGCAGTATTTT.